This paragraph covers one T cell receptor (beta chain) sequence. The antigen remains unidentified. The record originates from a study of response to subunit inactivated influenza vaccine. Whole-study results and caveats: Only a handful of new T cells, the authors suggested, are recruited with each seasonal influenza vaccination.

TCRdb independently ran MiXCR on the RT-PCR reads; one entry per CDR3 protein. The data show 600,000 to 850,000 distinct CDR3 sequences, about 14% seen once. This specimen was PBMCs from blood, taken less than 15 days before vaccination. This receptor was taken from a man aged 45-60 years who received an inactivated influenza vaccine.

CDR3 residues: CSASSRGQGFYGYTF. Here the CDR3 DNA reads TGCAGTGCTAGCTCCCGGGGACAGGGATTCTATGGCTACACCTTC. The rearrangement uses TRBV20-1 and TRBJ1-2, with TRBD1 matching over 9 bases. The trim removed 3 bases at V and 4 bases at J, leaving 9 bases unmatched. CDR1 DFQATT and CDR2 SNEGSKA come from the germline V gene (reference sequence). CDR3 length equals 15 residues.